This T cell receptor beta chain is from a study of memory CD4+ T cells and cytomegalovirus serostatus. Looking at the study overall: This sample comes from healthy Belgian adults, roughly nine CMV seropositive, 24 seronegative. Study-wide results and caveats: Suggested: most of the CMV-linked TCR signature lies in CD4+ memory cells.

Libraries were prepared by immunoSEQ multiplex PCR; TCRdb keeps only in-frame clonotypes and omits some of them. Of under 80,000 clones in the sample, around 80% were seen once. Worth noting for this clone: Its antigen is unknown.

Single viable CD3+CD4+CD8-CD45RO+ cells were sorted as the memory CD4+ T cells. Donors' CMV status reflects serum IgG against pp150, pp28, p38, p52. Source material: memory CD4+ T cells from blood. The receptor was isolated from an adult in good health and CMV-seropositive.

The DNA for the CDR3 is TGTGCCAGCAGCTTAGAGACGACTAGCGGGAGAACCGGGGAGCTGTTTTTT. Its translation is CASSLETTSGRTGELFF. The rearrangement links TRBV13 to TRBJ2-2, with TRBD2 matching over 12 bases. The junction had 5 bases not matched to a gene; V was cut back by 1 base and J by 5 bases. Germline-derived CDR1 and CDR2 are PRHDT and FYEKMQ (reference sequence). The CDR3 runs 17 residues.